This T cell receptor (beta chain) was profiled in a study of blood T cell repertoires in COVID-19. Across the whole study: The United States, Italy and Spain provided the acute and convalescent COVID-19 samples. The analysed material was cDNA or gDNA that came from T cells, B-cell-depleted T cells, or PBMCs.

As handled by the study authors: For nucleated cells, counts were estimated from reference gene primer amplification. Profiling relied on immunoSEQ multiplex PCR, and the TCRdb table lists in-frame clones only, not all of them. That table gives V, J and clone size, and the DNA gave D and trimming. Of 65,000 to 85,000 clones detected, less than 90% appear once; the ten largest clones hold roughly 4%. CDR3 size: 12 residues. J was trimmed by 5 bases and V by 6 bases; bases with no gene match: 5. The germline V gene encodes CDR1 SQVTM and CDR2 ANQGSEA. This clonotype originated in a man aged 45-65 years with active COVID-19. The sample comprised peripheral blood. The gene calls are TRBV29-1 and TRBJ1-1; 8 bases align to TRBD1. CDR3 loop: CSVRTGWTEAFF. In DNA form, the CDR3 reads TGCAGCGTACGGACAGGGTGGACTGAAGCTTTCTTT.